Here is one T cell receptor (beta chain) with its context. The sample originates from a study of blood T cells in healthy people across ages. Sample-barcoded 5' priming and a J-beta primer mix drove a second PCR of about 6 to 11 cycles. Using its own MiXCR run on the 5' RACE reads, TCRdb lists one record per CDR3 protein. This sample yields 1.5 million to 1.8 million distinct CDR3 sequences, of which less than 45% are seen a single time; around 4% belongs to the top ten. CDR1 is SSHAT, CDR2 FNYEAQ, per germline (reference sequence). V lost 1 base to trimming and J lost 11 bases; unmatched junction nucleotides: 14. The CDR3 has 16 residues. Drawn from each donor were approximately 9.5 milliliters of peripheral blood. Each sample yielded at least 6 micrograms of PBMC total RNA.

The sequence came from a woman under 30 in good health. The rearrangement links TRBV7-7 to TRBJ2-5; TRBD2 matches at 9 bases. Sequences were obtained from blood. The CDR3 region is CASSLGSTSGFREQYF. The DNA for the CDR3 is TGTGCCAGCAGCTTAGGGTCGACTAGCGGCTTCAGAGAGCAGTACTTC. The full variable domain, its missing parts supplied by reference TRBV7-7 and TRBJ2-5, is GAGVSQSPRYKVTKRGQDVTLRCDPISSHATLYWYQQALGQGPEFLTYFNYEAQPDKSGLPSDRFSAERPEGSISTLTIQRTEQRDSAMYRCASSLGSTSGFREQYFGPGTRLLVL.